The 26 T cell receptor beta chains below come from one sample, sequenced in a study of neurological immune-mediated disorders. TCRdb re-called the 5' RACE reads with MiXCR, one entry per CDR3 protein. This sample carries some 60,000 distinct CDR3 sequences, under 4.5% of them seen once, and the ten largest clones take around 3.1%. Sequenced sample: PBMCs. The receptor set was obtained from a woman under 40 with multiple sclerosis.

Only a few counts were recorded for this clonotype. One junction end does not reproduce the germline sequence, and a read error may be involved. The chain is built from TRBV12-3 or TRBV12-4 and TRBJ2-6; 7 nucleotides align to TRBD1. The CDR3 is 17 amino acids. In DNA form, the CDR3 reads TGTGCCAGCAGTTCCGGGACAGACTTCTCTGGGGCCAAAGTCCTGACTTTC. Protein product: CASSSGTDFSGAKVLTF.

Many counts were recorded for this clonotype. At one boundary the junction diverges from the germline segment, which might be a read error. This rearrangement joins TRBV6-5 to TRBJ1-6; TRBD1 matches 7 bases. CDR3 length: 14 amino acids. CDR1 and CDR2 (germline): MNHEY, SVGAGI. Written as DNA, the CDR3 is TGTGCCAGCAGGGCGACAGGGAGGGGGACACCCCTCAACTTT. Translating it yields CASRATGRGTPLNF.

The J gene is TRBJ1-1, the V gene TRBV18; D is undetermined. The ends were cut back, 2 bases at V and 1 base at J, with 11 bases in the middle. Germline CDR1 KGHSH, CDR2 LQKENI. The CDR3 is 15 residues long. CDR3 region: CASSPSTTPNTEAFF. CDR3 nucleotide sequence: TGTGCCAGCTCACCATCGACCACCCCGAACACTGAAGCTTTCTTT.

Many counts were recorded for this clonotype. The rearrangement links TRBV28 to TRBJ2-3; 7 nucleotides agree with TRBD1. Germline V gene sequence: CDR1 MDHEN, CDR2 SYDVKM. This CDR3 contains 17 residues. Germline trimming cut 2 bases from V and 0 bases from J; bases unmatched to any gene: 8. CDR3 loop: CASSLGAGTASTDTQYF. The CDR3 nucleotides read TGTGCCAGCAGTTTAGGAGCCGGGACAGCTAGCACAGATACGCAGTATTTT. The whole variable domain, remainder taken from reference TRBV28 and TRBJ2-3, is DVKVTQSSRYLVKRTGEKVFLECVQDMDHENMFWYRQDPGLGLRLIYFSYDVKMKEKGDIPEGYSVSREKKERFSLILESASTNQTSMYLCASSLGAGTASTDTQYFGPGTRLTVL.

This clonotype has a count of ten or more. The chain is built from TRBV14 and TRBJ2-1; D not resolved. CDR3 length: 15 residues. Germline V gene lookup returns CDR1 SGHDN and CDR2 FVKESK. Trimming removed 3 bases at V and 9 bases at J, with 18 bases between. The CDR3 spells CASSHDSPGLGEQFF. The CDR3 DNA reads as TGTGCCAGCAGCCACGACTCACCGGGCCTGGGTGAGCAGTTCTTC.

With respect to this clonotype: A much larger clone sits a single nucleotide away, making a read error possible. V and J are TRBV7-6 and TRBJ1-1; D gene ambiguous. Germline V gene lookup returns CDR1 SGHVS and CDR2 FNYEAQ. The CDR3 runs 13 residues. CDR3 amino acids: CTSSLVKNTEAFF. The CDR3 DNA reads TGTACCAGCAGCTTAGTCAAGAACACTGAAGCTTTCTTT.

This clonotype was counted ten times or more. This rearrangement joins TRBV21-1 to TRBJ2-7. TRBV21-1 is a documented pseudogene. The CDR3 runs to 16 residues. The CDR3 nucleotides read TGTGCCAGCAGCAACCCCGTTTATAGGGTATGGTACGAGCAGTACTTC. It specifies CASSNPVYRVWYEQYF.

This clonotype was picked up many times. V and J are TRBV6-5 and TRBJ2-2, with a possible D match to TRBD2 (5 bases). This CDR3 spans 15 amino acids. Germline V CDR1 and CDR2: MNHEY, SVGAGI. Trimming left V 3 bases short and J 2 bases short, with 10 bases between. CDR3 amino acids: CASSYTGRNTGELFF. Here the CDR3 DNA reads TGTGCCAGCAGTTATACGGGGAGAAACACCGGGGAGCTGTTTTTT.

The chain links TRBV12-3 or TRBV12-4 to TRBJ2-1; unclear D gene. The CDR3 spans 13 residues. Trimming cost V 3 bases and J 5 bases, with 8 bases left between them. CDR3 nucleotide sequence: TGTGCCAGCAGTTTCGAACAGAACAATGAGCAGTTCTTC. It encodes CASSFEQNNEQFF.

This clonotype was detected many times. Mismatch with germline at one junction end may stem from a read error. The chain combines TRBV20-1 with TRBJ2-7; perhaps TRBD2 as D (6 bases). This CDR3 is built from 12 residues. Germline assignment: CDR1 DFQATT and CDR2 SNEGSKA (reference sequence). CDR3: CSTSGLFYEQYF. Written as DNA, the CDR3 is TGCAGTACTAGTGGACTATTCTACGAGCAGTACTTC.

This clonotype was seen a handful of times. This chain connects TRBV20-1 to TRBJ1-1; D uncertain. The CDR3 contains 14 residues. V dropped 3 bases and J dropped 0 bases, with 11 bases sitting between them. Germline CDR1 and CDR2: DFQATT and SNEGSKA (reference sequence). CDR3 bases: TGCAGTGCTAGTTACAGATTCATGAACACTGAAGCTTTCTTT. This codes for CSASYRFMNTEAFF.

This clonotype was observed many times. The chain's CDR3 is CASSGQLGEQYF. In DNA, the CDR3 is TGTGCCAGCAGTGGCCAGCTGGGCGAGCAGTACTTC. This chain uses TRBV6-6 with TRBJ2-7; no clear D gene. The CDR3 runs to 12 residues. Germline V gene lookup returns CDR1 MNHNY and CDR2 SVGAGI (reference sequence). V gave up 5 bases and J gave up 6 bases, with 11 bases separating them.

This clonotype was counted ten times or more. CDR3 nucleotides: TGCAGCGTCCCAGGGATTTCGAACACTGAAGCTTTCTTT. Its protein product is CSVPGISNTEAFF. V is TRBV29-1 and J is TRBJ1-1, with TRBD1 as a possible D gene (5 bases). The V gene's germline CDR1 is SQVTM and CDR2 ANQGSEA. The V and J ends lost 6 bases and 1 base respectively, with 12 bases between them. The CDR3 spans 13 residues.

In regard to this clonotype: A read error may account for a junction end that differs from germline. DNA for the CDR3: TGTGCCAGCGGGGTCGAATGGGCTCAAAATCAGCCCCAGAATTTT. Protein: CASGVEWAQNQPQNF. V and J are TRBV28 and TRBJ1-5; no definite D call. The CDR3 spans 15 residues. CDR1 is MDHEN and CDR2 is SYDVKM in the germline V gene.

This clonotype was found many times. J is TRBJ2-3 and V is TRBV25-1; D is unresolved. Germline CDR1 is MGHDK and CDR2 is SYGVNS. This CDR3 region has 11 residues. This chain's CDR3 is CASWDTDTQYF. DNA of the CDR3: TGTGCATCCTGGGACACAGATACGCAGTATTTT. The variable domain in full, with the rest retrieved from reference TRBV25-1 and TRBJ2-3, is EADIYQTPRYLVIGTGKKITLECSQTMGHDKMYWYQQDPGMELHLIHYSYGVNSTEKGDLSSESTVSRIRTEHFPLTLESARPSHTSQYLCASWDTDTQYFGPGTRLTVL.

This clonotype was observed at least ten times. The chain is built from TRBV29-1 and TRBJ2-3; D unclear. This CDR3 contains 12 residues. Germline CDR1 reads SQVTM; CDR2 reads ANQGSEA. Trimming took off 2 bases at V and 0 bases at J, with 3 bases between the two ends. The CDR3 reads CSVEPSTDTQYF. The CDR3 DNA reads as TGCAGCGTTGAACCTAGCACAGATACGCAGTATTTT.

Worth noting for this clonotype: Since a much larger clone is just one base distant, this may be a read error. The genes are TRBV20-1 and TRBJ1-5; D uncertain. The CDR3 spans 13 residues. The germline CDR1 and CDR2 sequences are DFQATT and SNEGSKA (reference sequence). The CDR3 DNA sequence: TGCAGTGCTAGAGTGCCGGGGAATCAGCCCCAGAATTTT. Its protein is CSARVPGNQPQNF.

This clonotype appeared many times. The genes are TRBV5-1 and TRBJ2-1, with unresolved D. The germline V gene encodes CDR1 SGHRS and CDR2 YFSETQ. V dropped 0 bases and J dropped 5 bases, with 6 bases sitting between them. The CDR3 length is 13 residues. The CDR3 nucleotides are TGCGCCAGCAGCTTGGTAGGGAACAATGAGCAGTTCTTC. Translation gives CASSLVGNNEQFF.

This clonotype was seen many times. The chain has TRBV24-1 and TRBJ2-1; D is perhaps TRBD2 (5 bases). V was trimmed by 9 bases and J by 4 bases, leaving 6 bases between them. Germline loops: CDR1 KGHDR, CDR2 SFDVKD. The CDR3 runs to 11 residues. CDR3: CATGEYNEQFF. The CDR3 nucleotides are TGTGCCACCGGGGAGTACAATGAGCAGTTCTTC.

This clonotype was observed at least ten times. The chain is built from TRBV20-1 and TRBJ2-3; no definite D call. The CDR3 runs 15 residues. The V and J ends lost 1 base and 0 bases respectively, with 11 bases between them. Germline-derived CDR1 and CDR2 are DFQATT and SNEGSKA (reference sequence). The CDR3 bases are TGCAGTGCTAGAGGGGCCGAGGACAGCACAGATACGCAGTATTTT. This encodes CSARGAEDSTDTQYF.

Many counts were recorded for this clonotype. V usage is TRBV5-4 and J usage is TRBJ2-3, with TRBD2 matching over 9 bases. The CDR3 is 15 amino acids. V lost 0 bases and J lost 4; bases outside the gene matches: 3. Germline V lookup: CDR1 SGHNT, CDR2 YYREEE (reference sequence). In nucleotides, the CDR3 is TGTGCCAGCAGCTTGGAAGGCGGGGGGGCAGATACGCAGTATTTT. Translated: CASSLEGGGADTQYF.

Concerning this clonotype: A read error may be the cause here, since a much bigger clone is one base away. The CDR3 DNA follows: TGTGCCAGCAGTTTATGGGGGATCGGGAGCACTGAAGCTTTCTTT. This codes for CASSLWGIGSTEAFF. V is TRBV12-3 or TRBV12-4 and J is TRBJ1-1; perhaps TRBD1 as D (5 bases). V lost 2 bases, J lost 4 bases, and 14 bases lay in between. The CDR3 consists of 15 residues.

This clonotype has at least ten counts. V usage is TRBV20-1 and J usage is TRBJ2-3; D gene uncertain. Germline V gene lookup returns CDR1 DFQATT and CDR2 SNEGSKA (reference sequence). The CDR3 extends over 13 amino acids. V dropped 5 bases and J dropped 1 base, with 10 bases sitting between them. In nucleotides, the CDR3 is TGCAGTGCTGACCCCCCGGGCACAGATACGCAGTATTTT. Its translation is CSADPPGTDTQYF.

This clonotype was recorded many times. The J gene is TRBJ2-1, the V gene TRBV5-1; no reliable D call. Germline V gene data show CDR1 as SGHRS and CDR2 as YFSETQ. The CDR3 is 13 amino acids. With 1 base removed from V and 5 bases from J, the gap between germline ends came to 7 bases. The CDR3 region is CASSLYTDNEQFF. The DNA for the CDR3 is TGCGCCAGCAGCTTGTACACCGACAATGAGCAGTTCTTC. Full variable domain (remainder filled in from reference TRBV5-1 and TRBJ2-1): KAGVTQTPRYLIKTRGQQVTLSCSPISGHRSVSWYQQTPGQGLQFLFEYFSETQRNKGNFPGRFSGRQFSNSRSEMNVSTLELGDSALYLCASSLYTDNEQFFGPGTRLTVL.

This clonotype has just a few counts. The genes are TRBV28 and TRBJ2-5, with 9 bases matching TRBD2. The junction had 14 bases not matched to a gene; V was cut back by 1 base and J by 2 bases. CDR3 length: 19 residues. Looked up from germline, CDR1 is MDHEN and CDR2 is SYDVKM. Here the CDR3 DNA reads TGTGCCAGCAGTTTATACCCGTGGCGGCGGGAGGGCCCTCAAGAGACCCAGTACTTC. It yields the protein CASSLYPWRREGPQETQYF.

In its sample, this clonotype was seen many times. The V gene is TRBV20-1, the J gene TRBJ1-1; tentative D call: TRBD1 (6 bases). Per germline, CDR1 DFQATT and CDR2 SNEGSKA (reference sequence). This CDR3 is built from 12 residues. CDR3 DNA sequence: TGCAGCAGGGGATCCATGAACACTGAAGCTTTCTTT. This translates into CSRGSMNTEAFF.